The clone carrying this T cell receptor (beta chain) was observed at least ten times. Its antigen is currently unknown. CD45RO/CCR7/CD25/CD127/CD95/CD27 sorting isolated CD4+ naive, central memory, regulatory and stem cell-like memory cells. This sample was included in a study of beta chain features in type 1 diabetes. Study in general: Sorted cells from all samples, numbering fewer than 120,000,000, were examined. Broader study findings: Researchers report that Type 1 diabetes patients had moderately but significantly shorter TCRB CDR3s across all four CD4+ subsets. VDJ junctions in type 1 diabetes patients carried more deletions and fewer insertions.

Reverse transcribing all isolated RNA meant expressed TCRB transcripts were sequenced. Only in-frame clones appear in the TCRdb table, and some are missing; sequencing was by immunoSEQ multiplex PCR. Of 150,000 to 190,000 clones listed, 10% are singletons. The CDR3 contains 14 residues. Germline assignment: CDR1 SQVTM and CDR2 ANQGSEA. V lost 4 bases, J lost 9 bases, and 14 bases stayed unmatched. The clonotype comes from a man younger than 45 with type 1 diabetes. Material for sequencing was central memory CD4+ T cells from blood. This chain joins TRBV29-1 and TRBJ2-7, with 8 bases lining up with TRBD2. CDR3 residues: CSVVSGIATSGQYF. DNA for the CDR3: TGCAGCGTTGTTAGCGGGATTGCGACCTCGGGGCAGTACTTC.